This TCR beta chain appears in the sequencing data of a study of Ad26.COV2.S vaccination and SARS-CoV-2 variants. Study as a whole: Donor joined the COV1001 Ad26.COV2.S trial arm. Study-level findings and limits: While placebo recipients had lower spike-specific TCR breadth, vaccine recipients had more.

Sequencing was performed with immunoSEQ multiplex PCR; in TCRdb, only in-frame clones are kept and a portion is missing. The data contain over 300,000 clones, 83% of them seen just once; the ten biggest clones take up nearly 7.5%. On this clone: Its specificity is not known.

CDR1 is MNHEY and CDR2 is SMNVEV in the germline V gene (reference sequence). The CDR3 is 15 residues long. Trimming removed 3 bases from V and 8 bases from J; junction bases left unmatched: 4. Stated treatment: around 19 received Ad26.COV2.S at low or high dose, single or two shots; about 5 received placebo; per-sample allocation not given. Collection of samples fell on day 63 after the first vaccine or placebo injection. A Boston donor was an adult aged 18-55 years. An Ad26 vector was used to express Wuhan-strain SARS-CoV-2 spike as the vaccine. The chain has TRBV27 and TRBJ2-1; 13 bases agree with TRBD2. The receptor was isolated from a person between 18 and 60 years old who received the Ad26.COV2.S COVID-19 vaccine or a placebo. This specimen was peripheral blood, taken in a trial of Ad26.COV2.S vaccine versus placebo. Written as DNA, the CDR3 is TGTGCCAGCAGTTTCAGGACTAGCGGGAGTGATGAGCAGTTCTTC. Translating gives CASSFRTSGSDEQFF.